The clone carrying this TCR beta chain was seen only a few times. Its antigen remains unidentified. The CDR3 is made up of 13 amino acids. V was pared by 6 bases and J by 9 bases, with 7 bases of the junction left unmatched. Per germline, CDR1 SQVTM and CDR2 ANQGSEA. The data belong to a study of blood T cells in healthy people across ages. Study-wide findings and caveats: Expanded clonotype changes were possibly confounded by unknown donor CMV status.

The donors, all healthy, were Caucasians living in Russia, aged about 6 to 90. Peripheral blood samples of 9 to 10 milliliters were drawn from each donor. The authors ran a second PCR of about 6 to 12 cycles using a sample-barcoded 5' primer and a J-beta primer mix. TCRdb processed the 5' RACE reads anew with MiXCR; each CDR3 protein has one entry. The table shows about 970,000 distinct CDR3 sequences, with just over 50% occurring only once. The receptor comes from a woman aged 60-75 years in good health. The chain carries TRBV29-1 and TRBJ2-1, with TRBD2 identical over 11 bases. The sequenced sample consisted of blood. CDR3 nucleotides: TGCAGCGTACAGCTAGCGGGAGGACGTGAGCAGTTCTTC. It codes for CSVQLAGGREQFF.